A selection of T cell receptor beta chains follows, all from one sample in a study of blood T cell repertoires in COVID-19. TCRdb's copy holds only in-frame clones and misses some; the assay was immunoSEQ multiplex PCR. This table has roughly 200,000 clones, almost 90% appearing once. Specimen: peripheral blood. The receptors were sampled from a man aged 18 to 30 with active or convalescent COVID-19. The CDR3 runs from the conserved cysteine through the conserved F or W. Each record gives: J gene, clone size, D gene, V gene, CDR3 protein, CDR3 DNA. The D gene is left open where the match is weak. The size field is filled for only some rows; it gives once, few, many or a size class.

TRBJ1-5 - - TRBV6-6 CASSPNPDQPQHF TGTGCCAGCAGTCCCAACCCGGATCAGCCCCAGCATTTT
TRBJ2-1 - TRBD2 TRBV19 CASTPRTSGSNEQFF TGTGCCAGTACCCCCCGGACTAGCGGGAGTAATGAGCAGTTCTTC
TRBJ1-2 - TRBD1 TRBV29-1 CSVGDRVGGYTF TGCAGCGTTGGGGACAGGGTCGGAGGCTACACCTTC
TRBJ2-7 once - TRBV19 CASGKGDPPDEQYF TGTGCCAGTGGTAAGGGGGACCCACCCGACGAGCAGTACTTC
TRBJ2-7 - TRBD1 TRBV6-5 CASTRDRASYEQYF TGTGCCAGCACTAGAGACAGGGCCTCCTACGAGCAGTACTTC
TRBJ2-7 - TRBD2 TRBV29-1 CSGSGTSNYEQYF TGCAGCGGCTCCGGGACTAGCAACTACGAGCAGTACTTC
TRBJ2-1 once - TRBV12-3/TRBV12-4 CASSFSDNEQFF TGTGCCAGCAGTTTCTCCGACAATGAGCAGTTCTTC
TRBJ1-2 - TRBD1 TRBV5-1 CASSTAGTVFVGYTF TGCGCCAGCAGCACCGCCGGGACAGTATTTGTTGGCTACACCTTC
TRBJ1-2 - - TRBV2 CASSDSGANYGYTF TGTGCCAGCAGTGATTCAGGGGCTAACTATGGCTACACCTTC
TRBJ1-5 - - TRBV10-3 CAISESAGDQPQHF TGTGCCATCAGTGAGTCGGCAGGTGATCAGCCCCAGCATTTT
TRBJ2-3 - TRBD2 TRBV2 CASSEDGGDTDTQYF TGTGCCAGCAGTGAAGACGGGGGGGATACAGATACGCAGTATTTT
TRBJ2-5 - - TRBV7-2 CASSTSVAGIAETQYF TGTGCCAGCAGCACCTCCGTCGCGGGAATAGCGGAGACCCAGTACTTC
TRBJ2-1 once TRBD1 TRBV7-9 CATKTGIAYNEQFF TGTGCCACGAAGACAGGGATTGCCTACAATGAGCAGTTCTTC
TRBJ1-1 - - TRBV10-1 CASSANDSMNTEAFF TGCGCCAGCAGTGCAAACGACAGCATGAACACTGAAGCTTTCTTT
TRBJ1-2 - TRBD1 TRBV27 CASSLNVGTGVFTGYTF TGTGCCAGCAGTCTGAACGTGGGGACAGGGGTGTTCACAGGCTACACCTTC